The sequence of this T cell receptor (beta chain) was determined in a study of cytomegalovirus exposure and HLA in healthy donors. Study results and caveats: Overall, around 160 TCR beta chains were annotated as cytomegalovirus-associated. Later analysis suggested most CMV-associated TCR beta chains were HLA-restricted. Highest at DRB1 and lowest at HLA-C, TCR association rates differed among HLA loci in a later analysis.

The PCR contained 60 Vbeta and 13 Jbeta primers. Generated by immunoSEQ multiplex PCR, the TCRdb table keeps only in-frame clones and is missing some. This repertoire includes around 84,000 clones. Of note for this clone: Its antigen is unidentified.

The V gene's germline CDR1 is SGHNT and CDR2 YYREEE (reference sequence). J was trimmed by 2 bases and V by 1 base; bases with no gene match: 4. This CDR3 region has 16 residues. Sequences were obtained from PBMCs. This chain joins TRBV5-4 and TRBJ2-2; 8 positions agree with TRBD1. This clonotype originated in a man aged 30 to 45 in good health and CMV-seronegative. Here the CDR3 reads CASSLKTGGNTGELFF. Written as DNA, the CDR3 is TGTGCCAGCAGCTTGAAAACAGGGGGAAACACCGGGGAGCTGTTTTTT.